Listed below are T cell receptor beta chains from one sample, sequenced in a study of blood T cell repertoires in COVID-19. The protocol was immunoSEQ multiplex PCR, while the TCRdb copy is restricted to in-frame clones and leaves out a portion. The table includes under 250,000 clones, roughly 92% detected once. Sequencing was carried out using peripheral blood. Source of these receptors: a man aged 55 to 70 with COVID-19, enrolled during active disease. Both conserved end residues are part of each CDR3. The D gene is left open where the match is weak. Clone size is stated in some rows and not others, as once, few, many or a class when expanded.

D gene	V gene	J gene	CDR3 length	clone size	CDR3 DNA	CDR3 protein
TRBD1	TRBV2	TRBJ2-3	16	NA	TGTGCCAGCAGGGGGTGGACAGGGGGCTACGCAGATACGCAGTATTTT	CASRGWTGGYADTQYF
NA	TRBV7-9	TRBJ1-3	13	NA	TGTGCCAGCAGCCCTTTCGGGGGAAACACCATATATTTT	CASSPFGGNTIYF
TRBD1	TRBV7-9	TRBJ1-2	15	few	TGTGCCAGCAGCCCCCGGGACAGGCCCCTCTATGGCTACACCTTC	CASSPRDRPLYGYTF
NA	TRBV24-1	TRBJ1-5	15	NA	TGTGCCACCAGTGATCCCCGGGGAGGCAATCAGCCCCAGCATTTT	CATSDPRGGNQPQHF
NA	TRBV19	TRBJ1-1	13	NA	TGTGCCAGTATATCGGGGATGAACACTGAAGCTTTCTTT	CASISGMNTEAFF
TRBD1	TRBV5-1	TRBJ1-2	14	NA	TGCGCCAGCAGACCGGGACAGGGAACTGATGGCTACACCTTC	CASRPGQGTDGYTF
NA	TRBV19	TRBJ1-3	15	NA	TGTGCCAGTAGTGGTCCCAACCTCGGGGGAAACACCATATATTTT	CASSGPNLGGNTIYF
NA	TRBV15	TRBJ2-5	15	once	TGTGCCACCAGCAGAGGTACGGGGGTCGCAGAGACCCAGTACTTC	CATSRGTGVAETQYF
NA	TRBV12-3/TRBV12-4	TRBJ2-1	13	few	TGTGCCAGCAGTTTCGGCGGACAACAAGAGCAGTTCTTC	CASSFGGQQEQFF
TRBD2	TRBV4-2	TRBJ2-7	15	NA	TGTGCCAGCAGCCCAGCTACTAGCGGGACCTACGAGCAGTACTTC	CASSPATSGTYEQYF
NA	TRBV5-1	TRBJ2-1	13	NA	TGCGCCAGCAGCCCCTTGCTGGCGGATGAGCAGTTCTTC	CASSPLLADEQFF
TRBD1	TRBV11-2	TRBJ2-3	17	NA	TGTGCCAGCAGCTTAGATGGACAGGGGATTCGCACAGATACGCAGTATTTT	CASSLDGQGIRTDTQYF
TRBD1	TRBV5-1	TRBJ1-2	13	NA	TGCGCCAGCAGCGGGACAGGGAACTATGGCTACACCTTC	CASSGTGNYGYTF
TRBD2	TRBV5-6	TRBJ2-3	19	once	TGTGCCAGCAGCTGGGAGACTAGCGGGGGGACACCAAGCACAGATACGCAGTATTTT	CASSWETSGGTPSTDTQYF
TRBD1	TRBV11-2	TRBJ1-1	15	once	TGTGCCAGCAGCTTGGGACAGTCAACTAACACTGAAGCTTTCTTT	CASSLGQSTNTEAFF
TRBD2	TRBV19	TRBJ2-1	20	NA	TGTGCCAGTAGTCCCGGGCCAGGACTAGCGGGAGGCCGGTCCTACAATGAGCAGTTCTTC	CASSPGPGLAGGRSYNEQFF
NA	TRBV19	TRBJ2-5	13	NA	TGTGCCAGTAGTGGGCACTACCAAGAGACCCAGTACTTC	CASSGHYQETQYF
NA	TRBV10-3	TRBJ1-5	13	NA	TGTGCCTCCCGGGACATGGGTAATCAGCCCCAGCATTTT	CASRDMGNQPQHF
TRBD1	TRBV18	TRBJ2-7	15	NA	TGTGCCAGCTCAGCGTCTCCGGGACAGTCGAACGAGCAGTACTTC	CASSASPGQSNEQYF
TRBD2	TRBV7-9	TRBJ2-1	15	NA	TGTGCCAGCAGCATAACCCAAGCGGGAAGGAATGAGCAGTTCTTC	CASSITQAGRNEQFF
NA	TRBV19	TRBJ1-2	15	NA	TGTGCCAGTAGTGACCCCAGGGGAAGTAACTATGGCTACACCTTC	CASSDPRGSNYGYTF
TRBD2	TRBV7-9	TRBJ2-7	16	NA	TGTGCCAGCAGCTCCTGGACTAGCGGGACAAACAACGAGCAGTACTTC	CASSSWTSGTNNEQYF
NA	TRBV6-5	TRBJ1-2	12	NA	TGTGCCAGCCTATCTCCGGTAAAAGGCTACACCTTC	CASLSPVKGYTF
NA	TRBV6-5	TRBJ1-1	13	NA	TGTGCCAGCAGGAGGGCTCTAGGCACTGAAGCTTTCTTT	CASRRALGTEAFF
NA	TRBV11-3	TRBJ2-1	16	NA	TGTGCCAGCAGCGCCGGGAGTGCGCCTAAGGTCAATGAGCAGTTCTTC	CASSAGSAPKVNEQFF
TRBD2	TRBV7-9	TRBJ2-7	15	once	TGTGCCAGCAGCGCCCTAGGGCTAGCGGGAAGCGAGCAGTACTTC	CASSALGLAGSEQYF
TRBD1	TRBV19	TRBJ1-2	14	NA	TGTGCCAGTAACCAAGGACAGGCTGGAGGGGGCTACACCTTC	CASNQGQAGGGYTF
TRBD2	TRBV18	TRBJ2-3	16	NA	TGTGCCAGCTCACCACCGTCCGGGACTAGCGGGAGGTTGGAGTATTTT	CASSPPSGTSGRLEYF
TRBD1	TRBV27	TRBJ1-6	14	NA	TGTGCCAGCAGTCGCGGACAGGGTAATTCACCCCTCCACTTT	CASSRGQGNSPLHF
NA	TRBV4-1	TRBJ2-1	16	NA	TGCGCCAGCAGCCAAGGCAGGGTTGGGTCCTACAATGAGCAGTTCTTC	CASSQGRVGSYNEQFF
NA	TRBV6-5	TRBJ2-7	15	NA	TGTGCCAGCACTGTTGGACAGAATCCGTACTACGAGCAGTACTTC	CASTVGQNPYYEQYF